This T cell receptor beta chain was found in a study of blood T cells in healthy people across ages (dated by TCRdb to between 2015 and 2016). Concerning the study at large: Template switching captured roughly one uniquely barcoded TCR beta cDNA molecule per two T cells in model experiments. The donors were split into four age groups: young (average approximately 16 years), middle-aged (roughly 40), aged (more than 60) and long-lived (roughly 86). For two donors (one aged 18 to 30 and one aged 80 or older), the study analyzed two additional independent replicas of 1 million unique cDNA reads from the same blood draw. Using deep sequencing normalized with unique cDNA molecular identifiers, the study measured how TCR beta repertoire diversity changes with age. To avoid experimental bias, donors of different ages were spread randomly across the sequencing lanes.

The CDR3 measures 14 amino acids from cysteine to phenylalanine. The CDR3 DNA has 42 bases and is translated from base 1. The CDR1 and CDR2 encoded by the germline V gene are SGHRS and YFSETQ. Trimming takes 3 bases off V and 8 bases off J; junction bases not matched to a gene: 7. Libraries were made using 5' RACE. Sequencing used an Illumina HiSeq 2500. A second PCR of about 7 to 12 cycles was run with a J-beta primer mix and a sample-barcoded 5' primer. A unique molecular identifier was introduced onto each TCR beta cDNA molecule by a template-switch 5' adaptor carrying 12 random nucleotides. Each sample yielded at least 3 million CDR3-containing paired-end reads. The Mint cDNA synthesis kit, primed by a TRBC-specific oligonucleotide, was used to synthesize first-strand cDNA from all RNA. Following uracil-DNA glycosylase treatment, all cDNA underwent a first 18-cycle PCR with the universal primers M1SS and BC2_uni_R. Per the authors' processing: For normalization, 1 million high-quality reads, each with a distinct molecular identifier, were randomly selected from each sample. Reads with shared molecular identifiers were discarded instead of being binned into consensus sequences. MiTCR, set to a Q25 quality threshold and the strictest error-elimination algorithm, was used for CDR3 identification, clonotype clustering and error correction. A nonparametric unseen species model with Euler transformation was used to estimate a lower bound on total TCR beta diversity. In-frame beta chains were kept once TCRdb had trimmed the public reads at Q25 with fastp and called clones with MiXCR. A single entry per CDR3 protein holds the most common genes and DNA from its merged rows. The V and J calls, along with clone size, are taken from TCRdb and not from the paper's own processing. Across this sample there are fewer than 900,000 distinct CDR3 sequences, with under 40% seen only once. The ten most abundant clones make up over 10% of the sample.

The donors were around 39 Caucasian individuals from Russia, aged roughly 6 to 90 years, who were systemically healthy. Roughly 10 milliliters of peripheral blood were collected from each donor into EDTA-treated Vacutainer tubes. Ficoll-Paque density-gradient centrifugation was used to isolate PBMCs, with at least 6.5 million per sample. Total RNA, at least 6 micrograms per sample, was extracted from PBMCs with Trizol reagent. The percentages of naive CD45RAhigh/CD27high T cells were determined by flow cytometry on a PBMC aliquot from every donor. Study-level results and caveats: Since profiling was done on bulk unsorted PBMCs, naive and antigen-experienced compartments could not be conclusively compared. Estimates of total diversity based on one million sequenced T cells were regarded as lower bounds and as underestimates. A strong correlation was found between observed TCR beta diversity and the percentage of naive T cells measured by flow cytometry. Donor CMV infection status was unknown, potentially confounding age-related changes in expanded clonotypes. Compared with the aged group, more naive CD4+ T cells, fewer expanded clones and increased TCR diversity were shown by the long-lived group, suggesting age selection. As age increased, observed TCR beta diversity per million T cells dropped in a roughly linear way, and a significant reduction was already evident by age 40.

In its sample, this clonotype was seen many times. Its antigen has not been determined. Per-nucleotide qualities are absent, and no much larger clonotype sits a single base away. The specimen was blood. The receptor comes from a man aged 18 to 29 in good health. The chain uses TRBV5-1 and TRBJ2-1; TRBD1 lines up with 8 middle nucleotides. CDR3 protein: CASSSGQGSDEQFF. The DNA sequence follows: TGCGCCAGCAGCTCCGGACAGGGCTCCGATGAGCAGTTCTTC.